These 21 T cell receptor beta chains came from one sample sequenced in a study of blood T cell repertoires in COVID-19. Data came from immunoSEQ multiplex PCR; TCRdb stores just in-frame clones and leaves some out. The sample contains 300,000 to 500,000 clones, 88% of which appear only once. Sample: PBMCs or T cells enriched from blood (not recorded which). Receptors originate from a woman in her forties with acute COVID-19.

The CDR3 region has the DNA TGTGCCAGCAAACGACAGACGACCACTGAAGCTTTCTTT. Its protein product is CASKRQTTTEAFF. This chain links TRBV18 with TRBJ1-1; perhaps TRBD1 as D (5 bases). This CDR3 is built from 13 residues. Germline CDR1 and CDR2: KGHSH and LQKENI. Trimming removed 8 bases from V and 4 bases from J, with 14 bases in between. Variable domain in full (rest from reference TRBV18 and TRBJ1-1): NAGVMQNPRHLVRRRGQEARLRCSPMKGHSHVYWYRQLPEEGLKFMVYLQKENIIDESGMPKERFSAEFPKEGPSILRIQQVVRGDSAAYFCASKRQTTTEAFFGQGTRLTVV.

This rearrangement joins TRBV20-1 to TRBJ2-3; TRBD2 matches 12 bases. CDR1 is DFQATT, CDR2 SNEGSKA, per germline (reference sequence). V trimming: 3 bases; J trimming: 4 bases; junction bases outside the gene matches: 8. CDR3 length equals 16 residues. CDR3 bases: TGCAGTGCTAGTAGGCTAGCGGGGGGGCCGCCAGATACGCAGTATTTT. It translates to CSASRLAGGPPDTQYF.

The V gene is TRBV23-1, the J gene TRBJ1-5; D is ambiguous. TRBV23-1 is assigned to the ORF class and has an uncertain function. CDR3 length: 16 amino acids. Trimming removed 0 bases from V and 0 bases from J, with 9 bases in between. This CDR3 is CASSQSWRASNQPQHF. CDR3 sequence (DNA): TGCGCCAGCAGTCAATCCTGGAGGGCTAGCAATCAGCCCCAGCATTTT.

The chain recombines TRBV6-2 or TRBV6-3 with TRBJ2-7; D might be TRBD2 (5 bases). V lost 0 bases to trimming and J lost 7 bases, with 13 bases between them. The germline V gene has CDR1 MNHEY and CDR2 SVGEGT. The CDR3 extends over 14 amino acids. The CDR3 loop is CASSYSRGRGEQYF. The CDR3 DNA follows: TGTGCCAGCAGTTACTCGCGTGGGCGCGGGGAGCAGTACTTC.

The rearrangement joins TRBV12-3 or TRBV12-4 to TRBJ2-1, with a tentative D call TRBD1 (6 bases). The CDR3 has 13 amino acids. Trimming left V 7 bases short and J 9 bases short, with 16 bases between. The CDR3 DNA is TGTGCCAGCACCTCAGGGGCTCACCCTGAGCAGTTCTTC. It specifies CASTSGAHPEQFF.

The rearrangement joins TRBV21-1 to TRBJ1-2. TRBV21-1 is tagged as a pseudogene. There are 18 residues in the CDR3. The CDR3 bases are TGTGCCAGCAGCAACTCCGAACCAAGCCCGGACTCTAACTATGGCTACACCTTC. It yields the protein CASSNSEPSPDSNYGYTF.

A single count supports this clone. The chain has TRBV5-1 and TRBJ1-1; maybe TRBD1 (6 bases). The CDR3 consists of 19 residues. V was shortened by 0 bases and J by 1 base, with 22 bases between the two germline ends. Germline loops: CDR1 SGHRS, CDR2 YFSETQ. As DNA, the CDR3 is TGCGCCAGCAGCTTGGGAAGAATTGGGCAGGGGAGATGGAACACTGAAGCTTTCTTT. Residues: CASSLGRIGQGRWNTEAFF.

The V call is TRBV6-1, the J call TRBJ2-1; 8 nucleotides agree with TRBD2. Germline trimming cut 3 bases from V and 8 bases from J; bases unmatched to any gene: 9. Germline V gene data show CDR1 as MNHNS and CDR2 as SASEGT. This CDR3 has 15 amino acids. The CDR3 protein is CASSDSGGAWDEQFF. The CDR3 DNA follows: TGTGCCAGCAGTGATTCCGGGGGGGCCTGGGATGAGCAGTTCTTC.

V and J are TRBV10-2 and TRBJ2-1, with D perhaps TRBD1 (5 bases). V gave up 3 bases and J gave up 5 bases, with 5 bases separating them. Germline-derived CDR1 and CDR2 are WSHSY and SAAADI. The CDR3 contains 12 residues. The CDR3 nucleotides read TGCGCCAGCAGTGAACAGGACAATGAGCAGTTCTTC. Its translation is CASSEQDNEQFF.

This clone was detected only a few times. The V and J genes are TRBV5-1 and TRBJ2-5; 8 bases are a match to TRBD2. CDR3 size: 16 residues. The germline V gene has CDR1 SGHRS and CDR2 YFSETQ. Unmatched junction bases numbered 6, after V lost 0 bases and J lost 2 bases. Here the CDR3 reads CASSLVLAGRQETQYF. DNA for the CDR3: TGCGCCAGCAGCTTGGTTTTAGCGGGGAGACAAGAGACCCAGTACTTC. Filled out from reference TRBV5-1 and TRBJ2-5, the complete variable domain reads KAGVTQTPRYLIKTRGQQVTLSCSPISGHRSVSWYQQTPGQGLQFLFEYFSETQRNKGNFPGRFSGRQFSNSRSEMNVSTLELGDSALYLCASSLVLAGRQETQYFGPGTRLLVL.

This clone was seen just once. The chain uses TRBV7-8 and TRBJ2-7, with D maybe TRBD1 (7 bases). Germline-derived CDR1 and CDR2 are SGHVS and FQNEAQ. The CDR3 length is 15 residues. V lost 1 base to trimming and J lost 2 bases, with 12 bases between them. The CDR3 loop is CASSLVEGATYEQYF. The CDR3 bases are TGTGCCAGCAGCTTAGTGGAGGGGGCCACCTACGAGCAGTACTTC.

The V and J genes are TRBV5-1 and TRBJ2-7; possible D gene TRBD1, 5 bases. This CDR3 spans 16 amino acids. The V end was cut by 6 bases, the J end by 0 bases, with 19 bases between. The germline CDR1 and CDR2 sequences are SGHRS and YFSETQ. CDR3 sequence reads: CASTPYRTQSSYEQYF. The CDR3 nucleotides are TGCGCCAGCACCCCATACAGGACACAAAGCTCCTACGAGCAGTACTTC.

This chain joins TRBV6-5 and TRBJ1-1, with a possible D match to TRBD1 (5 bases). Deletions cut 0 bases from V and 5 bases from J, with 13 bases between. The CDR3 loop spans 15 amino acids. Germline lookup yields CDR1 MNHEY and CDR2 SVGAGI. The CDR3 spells CASSYSAGSVTEAFF. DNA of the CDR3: TGTGCCAGCAGTTACTCAGCAGGGTCTGTTACTGAAGCTTTCTTT.

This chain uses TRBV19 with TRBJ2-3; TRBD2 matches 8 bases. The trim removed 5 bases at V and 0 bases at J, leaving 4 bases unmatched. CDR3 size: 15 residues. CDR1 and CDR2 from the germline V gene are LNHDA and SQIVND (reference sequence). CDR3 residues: CASSSLAGSTDTQYF. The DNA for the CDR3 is TGTGCCAGTAGTTCGTTAGCGGGGAGCACAGATACGCAGTATTTT.

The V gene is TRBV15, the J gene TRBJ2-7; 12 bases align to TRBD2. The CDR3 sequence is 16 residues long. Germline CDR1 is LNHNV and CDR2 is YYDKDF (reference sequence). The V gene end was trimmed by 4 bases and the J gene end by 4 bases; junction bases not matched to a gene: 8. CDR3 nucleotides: TGTGCCACCAGCAAGTCAGGGCTAGCGGGGGGGTACGAGCAGTACTTC. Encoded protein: CATSKSGLAGGYEQYF.

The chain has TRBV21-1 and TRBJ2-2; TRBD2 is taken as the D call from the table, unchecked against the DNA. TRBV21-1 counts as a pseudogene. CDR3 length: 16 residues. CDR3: CASIPGGALATGELFF. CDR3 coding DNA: TGTGCCAGCATCCCGGGGGGGGCCTTGGCGACCGGGGAGCTGTTTTTT.

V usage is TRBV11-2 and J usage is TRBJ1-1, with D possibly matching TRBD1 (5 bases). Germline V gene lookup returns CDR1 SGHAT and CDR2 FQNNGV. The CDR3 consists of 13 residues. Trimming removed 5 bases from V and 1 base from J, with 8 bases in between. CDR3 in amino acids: CASSKTENTEAFF. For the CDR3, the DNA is TGTGCCAGCAGCAAGACAGAGAACACTGAAGCTTTCTTT.

CDR3 sequence (DNA): TGCGCCAGCAGCTGGACAGGACAGCGCGAAATGAACACTGAAGCTTTCTTT. Protein product: CASSWTGQREMNTEAFF. This sequence joins TRBV5-1 and TRBJ1-1; 7 positions agree with TRBD1. Germline V gene data show CDR1 as SGHRS and CDR2 as YFSETQ. CDR3 length: 17 residues. V was clipped by 3 bases and J by 0 bases; unmatched bases: 11.

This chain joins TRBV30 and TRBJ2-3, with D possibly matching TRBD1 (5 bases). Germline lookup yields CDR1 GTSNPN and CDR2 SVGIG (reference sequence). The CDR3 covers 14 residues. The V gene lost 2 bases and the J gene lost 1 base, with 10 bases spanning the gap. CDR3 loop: CAWSWGGGTDTQYF. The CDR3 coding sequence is TGTGCCTGGAGTTGGGGCGGTGGCACAGATACGCAGTATTTT.

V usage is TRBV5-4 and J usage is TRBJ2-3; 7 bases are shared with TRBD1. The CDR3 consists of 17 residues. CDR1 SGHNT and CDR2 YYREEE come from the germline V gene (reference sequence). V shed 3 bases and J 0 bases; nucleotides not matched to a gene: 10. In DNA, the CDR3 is TGTGCCAGCAGCTCCGGACAGGCCCGGGGAAGCACAGATACGCAGTATTTT. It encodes CASSSGQARGSTDTQYF.

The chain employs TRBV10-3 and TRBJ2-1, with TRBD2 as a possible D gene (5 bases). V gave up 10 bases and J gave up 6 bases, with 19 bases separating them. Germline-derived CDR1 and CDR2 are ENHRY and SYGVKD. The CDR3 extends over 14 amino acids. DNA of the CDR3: TGTGCCACCGCGATGAGCTTGGAGGCCAATGAGCAGTTCTTC. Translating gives CATAMSLEANEQFF.